These 24 T cell receptor beta chains were sequenced from one sample in a study of CD8+ T cells in alopecia areata. Treatment described: oral pan-JAK inhibitor, 5-10 mg twice daily. Following RNA extraction, reverse transcription yielded cDNA that acted as the sequencing template. Assay used: immunoSEQ multiplex PCR; TCRdb lists only in-frame clones, some missing. The data contain 180,000 or so clones, 50% to 75% of them singletons. Sequenced material: CD4+ T cells sorted from blood, taken at roughly week 58, from a patient treated with tofacitinib. These receptors were taken from a human donor with alopecia areata.

The chain employs TRBV5-6 and TRBJ2-1; 9 bases map to TRBD2. Germline V gene sequence: CDR1 SGHDT, CDR2 YYEEEE. The CDR3 consists of 17 residues. V was pared by 0 bases and J by 1 base, with 5 bases of the junction left unmatched. CDR3 sequence: CASSLGGAGGSYNEQFF. DNA for the CDR3: TGTGCCAGCAGCTTGGGTGGAGCGGGGGGTTCCTACAATGAGCAGTTCTTC.

The chain joins TRBV5-6 to TRBJ2-1; D gene unclear. The CDR3 extends over 12 amino acids. The V gene's germline CDR1 is SGHDT and CDR2 YYEEEE. Trimming stripped 6 bases from V and 6 bases from J, with 10 bases between. The chain's CDR3 is CASTWGSNEQFF. The DNA for the CDR3 is TGTGCCAGCACCTGGGGAAGCAATGAGCAGTTCTTC.

In regard to this clone: Since a much larger clone is just one base distant, this may be a read error. V is TRBV5-6 and J is TRBJ1-2; D perhaps matches TRBD1 (5 bases). V was clipped by 3 bases and J by 4 bases, with 16 bases between them. CDR3 length equals 15 residues. Germline loops: CDR1 SGHDT, CDR2 YYEEEE. CDR3 nucleotide sequence: TGTGCCAGCAGCTCGATGGAGGGACGGACCTATGGCTACACCTTC. Translated, it gives CASSSMEGRTYGYTF.

The rearrangement uses TRBV4-2 and TRBJ1-4; D is uncertain. Looked up from germline, CDR1 is LGHNA and CDR2 is YNFKEQ. The CDR3 consists of 16 residues. Trimming stripped 0 bases from V and 2 bases from J, with 10 bases between. The CDR3 is CASSQDWAATNEKLFF. The CDR3 DNA reads as TGTGCCAGCAGCCAAGACTGGGCAGCCACTAATGAAAAACTGTTTTTT.

The sample holds many counts of this clone. This chain uses TRBV6-1 with TRBJ1-5, with 8 nucleotides matching TRBD1. Germline V lookup: CDR1 MNHNS, CDR2 SASEGT. Trimming cost V 8 bases and J 5 bases; bases outside gene matches: 5. The CDR3 contains 13 residues. CDR3 region: CASATGVDQPQHF. CDR3 nucleotide sequence: TGTGCCAGCGCGACAGGGGTGGATCAGCCCCAGCATTTT.

V gene TRBV14 combines with J gene TRBJ1-1; the D is unclear. The V and J ends lost 5 bases and 8 bases respectively, with 12 bases between them. The germline V gene encodes CDR1 SGHDN and CDR2 FVKESK. The CDR3 has 12 residues. The CDR3 region is CASSFQGLEAFF. CDR3 coding DNA: TGTGCCAGCAGCTTTCAAGGGCTCGAAGCTTTCTTT.

This chain joins TRBV27 and TRBJ2-5; D remains ambiguous. Trimming stripped 4 bases from V and 5 bases from J, with 11 bases between. The CDR3 covers 13 residues. CDR1 is MNHEY and CDR2 is SMNVEV in the germline V gene (reference sequence). The CDR3 DNA is TGTGCCAGCAGTTCTGGGTTTCTTGAGACCCAGTACTTC. Translating gives CASSSGFLETQYF.

In the case of this clone: This sample also contains other DNA sequences that code for the same CDR3. V gene TRBV30 combines with J gene TRBJ1-1; no clear D. CDR3 length: 13 residues. V was clipped by 0 bases and J by 5 bases, with 10 bases between them. The germline gives CDR1 GTSNPN, CDR2 SVGIG (reference sequence). The CDR3 loop reads CAWSVRRGTEAFF. The CDR3 bases are TGTGCCTGGAGTGTACGCAGAGGGACTGAAGCTTTCTTT.

The rearrangement uses TRBV11-2 and TRBJ1-2; D is undetermined. Germline-derived CDR1 and CDR2 are SGHAT and FQNNGV. CDR3 length: 15 amino acids. The ends were cut back, 0 bases at V and 0 bases at J, with 8 bases in the middle. The CDR3 here is CASSLDGVANYGYTF. CDR3 DNA sequence: TGTGCCAGCAGCTTAGATGGCGTAGCTAACTATGGCTACACCTTC. The variable domain in full, completed from reference TRBV11-2 and TRBJ1-2, reads EAGVAQSPRYKIIEKRQSVAFWCNPISGHATLYWYQQILGQGPKLLIQFQNNGVVDDSQLPKDRFSAERLKGVDSTLKIQPAKLEDSAVYLCASSLDGVANYGYTFGSGTRLTVV.

This clone has just one count. J is TRBJ1-6 and V is TRBV4-2; D remains ambiguous. The CDR3 has 15 residues. V shed 3 bases and J shed 7 bases, with 13 bases lying between them. The germline V gene has CDR1 LGHNA and CDR2 YNFKEQ. This CDR3 reads CASSHGQEGNSPLHF. The CDR3 DNA follows: TGTGCCAGCAGCCATGGGCAGGAGGGCAATTCACCCCTCCACTTT.

The J gene is TRBJ1-1, the V gene TRBV19; 10 bases map to TRBD1. The V gene end was trimmed by 6 bases and the J gene end by 3 bases; junction bases not matched to a gene: 1. The CDR3 is 13 amino acids. Germline-derived CDR1 and CDR2 are LNHDA and SQIVND (reference sequence). Here the CDR3 DNA reads TGTGCCAGTAGCGGACAGGGGGACACTGAAGCTTTCTTT. This sequence encodes CASSGQGDTEAFF. The full variable domain, completed using reference TRBV19 and TRBJ1-1, is DGGITQSPKYLFRKEGQNVTLSCEQNLNHDAMYWYRQDPGQGLRLIYYSQIVNDFQKGDIAEGYSVSREKKESFPLTVTSAQKNPTAFYLCASSGQGDTEAFFGQGTRLTVV.

This chain links TRBV19 with TRBJ1-4; D perhaps matches TRBD1 (5 bases). Germline lookup yields CDR1 LNHDA and CDR2 SQIVND (reference sequence). The V and J ends lost 5 bases and 1 base respectively, with 17 bases between them. This CDR3 is built from 17 residues. CDR3 nucleotide sequence: TGTGCCAGTAGTCTGGGGGTCGGCCCTGGAACTAATGAAAAACTGTTTTTT. This gives the protein CASSLGVGPGTNEKLFF. Based on the CDR3 plus reference TRBV19 and TRBJ1-4, the full variable domain is DGGITQSPKYLFRKEGQNVTLSCEQNLNHDAMYWYRQDPGQGLRLIYYSQIVNDFQKGDIAEGYSVSREKKESFPLTVTSAQKNPTAFYLCASSLGVGPGTNEKLFFGSGTQLSVL.

V and J are TRBV5-1 and TRBJ2-5, with D unresolved. This CDR3 is built from 14 residues. Trimming took 7 bases from V and 2 from J, leaving 15 bases between them. Germline V gene sequence: CDR1 SGHRS, CDR2 YFSETQ. The CDR3 DNA sequence: TGCGCCAGCGCGAACCCAATCCAGCAAGAGACCCAGTACTTC. Encoded protein: CASANPIQQETQYF.

The gene calls are TRBV4-1 and TRBJ1-1; tentative D call: TRBD1 (6 bases). V dropped 2 bases and J dropped 10 bases, with 14 bases sitting between them. Germline V gives CDR1 MGHRA, CDR2 YSYEKL. CDR3 size: 13 residues. The CDR3 bases are TGCGCCAGCAGCCAATCAACAGGGCCTGGAGCTTTCTTT. This sequence encodes CASSQSTGPGAFF.

This chain connects TRBV29-1 to TRBJ1-2; D ambiguous. The CDR3 totals 11 residues. Trimming cost V 4 bases and J 7 bases, with 10 bases left between them. Germline V gives CDR1 SQVTM, CDR2 ANQGSEA. CDR3 in DNA: TGCAGCGTTGTCGGAATTAGTGGCTACACCTTC. This gives the protein CSVVGISGYTF.

This clone was picked up a small number of times. The V and J genes are TRBV5-1 and TRBJ1-6, with D uncertain. Between the trimmed V and J ends, which lost 0 bases and 6 bases, there was a span of 10 bases. The germline V gene encodes CDR1 SGHRS and CDR2 YFSETQ. The CDR3 consists of 15 residues. CDR3 amino acids: CASSLVGSGNSPLHF. Written as DNA, the CDR3 is TGCGCCAGCAGCTTGGTGGGGTCGGGTAATTCACCCCTCCACTTT.

This rearrangement joins TRBV4-1 to TRBJ1-2; 8 bases map to TRBD1. Per germline, CDR1 MGHRA and CDR2 YSYEKL. This CDR3 spans 15 amino acids. V lost 0 bases to trimming and J lost 6 bases; unmatched junction nucleotides: 6. DNA of the CDR3: TGCGCCAGCAGCCAAGATCAGGGGGCGACCGATGGCTACACCTTC. It yields the protein CASSQDQGATDGYTF.

CDR3 residues: CAWSVEMTGELFF. The CDR3 DNA sequence: TGTGCCTGGAGTGTCGAGATGACCGGGGAGCTGTTTTTT. V gene TRBV30 combines with J gene TRBJ2-2; the D is unclear. CDR1 and CDR2 from the germline V gene are GTSNPN and SVGIG (reference sequence). CDR3 length: 13 residues. The V end lost 0 bases, the J end lost 5 bases, and 7 bases lay between the germline ends.

This chain joins TRBV9 and TRBJ1-2, with 8 bases aligning to TRBD1. Per the germline V gene, CDR1 is SGDLS and CDR2 is YYNGEE. This CDR3 has 14 residues. The V segment lost 2 bases and the J segment 8 bases; nucleotides outside the gene matches: 8. CDR3 sequence: CASSVADRVDGYTF. DNA of the CDR3: TGTGCCAGCAGCGTTGCGGACAGGGTTGACGGCTACACCTTC.

CDR3 in amino acids: CSVGRDFNQPQHF. In DNA, the CDR3 is TGCAGCGTGGGACGGGACTTCAATCAGCCCCAGCATTTT. The chain carries TRBV29-1 and TRBJ1-5; possible D gene TRBD1, 5 bases. The CDR3 is 13 amino acids. Trimming stripped 6 bases from V and 3 bases from J, with 12 bases between. Per germline, CDR1 SQVTM and CDR2 ANQGSEA.

This chain uses TRBV5-1 with TRBJ2-5; 8 bases fit TRBD2. Germline V gives CDR1 SGHRS, CDR2 YFSETQ. There are 15 residues in the CDR3. Trimming took 3 bases from V and 5 from J; bases not matched to a gene: 9. Here the CDR3 DNA reads TGCGCCAGCAGCTCAGGACTAGCAAGTATGGAGACCCAGTACTTC. It codes for CASSSGLASMETQYF. The full variable domain, with the rest looked up from reference TRBV5-1 and TRBJ2-5, is KAGVTQTPRYLIKTRGQQVTLSCSPISGHRSVSWYQQTPGQGLQFLFEYFSETQRNKGNFPGRFSGRQFSNSRSEMNVSTLELGDSALYLCASSSGLASMETQYFGPGTRLLVL.

J is TRBJ1-3 and V is TRBV29-1, with unresolved D. The CDR3 totals 16 residues. The germline gives CDR1 SQVTM, CDR2 ANQGSEA. Trimming took off 0 bases at V and 0 bases at J, with 12 bases between the two ends. The CDR3, as DNA: TGCAGCGTTGAAGATTACCGGGCATACTCTGGAAACACCATATATTTT. Translation gives CSVEDYRAYSGNTIYF.

Regarding this clone: The identical CDR3 is also encoded by other nucleotide sequences in the sample. The CDR3 DNA sequence: TGCAGCGCGAGGACAGGCCAAGAGACCCAGTACTTC. Translated: CSARTGQETQYF. The chain combines TRBV29-1 with TRBJ2-5, with 7 bases lining up with TRBD1. The germline V gene has CDR1 SQVTM and CDR2 ANQGSEA. Trimming cost V 7 bases and J 1 base; bases outside gene matches: 3. CDR3 length: 12 residues.

The chain links TRBV14 to TRBJ2-1, with TRBD2 matching over 7 bases. Germline CDR1 reads SGHDN; CDR2 reads FVKESK. CDR3 length: 15 amino acids. The junction had 3 bases not matched to a gene; V was cut back by 1 base and J by 3 bases. CDR3 loop: CASSQGGGYYNEQFF. The CDR3 region has the DNA TGTGCCAGCAGCCAAGGGGGGGGTTACTACAATGAGCAGTTCTTC.